The TCR beta chain under discussion was sequenced for a study of cytomegalovirus exposure and HLA in healthy donors. From germline, CDR1 is LGHNT and CDR2 FRNRAP. This CDR3 is built from 15 residues. With 8 bases clipped from V and 8 bases from J, the junction kept 12 bases outside the gene matches. The PCR was carried out with 60 Vbeta primers and 13 Jbeta primers. Produced via immunoSEQ multiplex PCR; TCRdb's table is partial and in-frame only. Here the sample spans over 150,000 clones, around four fifths being singletons. The chain recombines TRBV12-5 with TRBJ2-2; 9 nucleotides match TRBD2. Sequencing input: PBMCs. This sequence originates from a woman aged 60-70 years in good health and CMV-seropositive. The CDR3 coding sequence is TGTGCTAGTAAGGGGACTAGCAATCCACTTGGGGAGCTGTTTTTT. It is translated as CASKGTSNPLGELFF.